This T cell receptor beta chain was sequenced in a study of shared clonotypes between healthy human individuals. Clones were read by immunoSEQ multiplex PCR, and TCRdb kept only the in-frame ones, dropping some. This repertoire shows roughly 2.4 million clones, approximately 95% found once; its top ten account for approximately 0.13%. Concerning this clone itself: Its antigen is unknown.

CDR1 is KGHSH and CDR2 is LQKENI in the germline V gene. V gave up 0 bases and J gave up 4 bases; unmatched junction bases: 9. This CDR3 has 17 amino acids. Study-level results: Relative to their counterparts shared across all four donors, non-shared clonotypes exhibited diminished generation probabilities.

The sample consisted of naive CD4+ T cells sorted from blood. Subset in this sample: CD45RA+ positively selected. The chain employs TRBV18 and TRBJ2-3; 8 nucleotides match TRBD2. The receptor comes from a man younger than 30 in good health. DNA of the CDR3: TGTGCCAGCTCACCACCGGTTAGCGGGATAATAGCAGATACGCAGTATTTT. This codes for CASSPPVSGIIADTQYF.